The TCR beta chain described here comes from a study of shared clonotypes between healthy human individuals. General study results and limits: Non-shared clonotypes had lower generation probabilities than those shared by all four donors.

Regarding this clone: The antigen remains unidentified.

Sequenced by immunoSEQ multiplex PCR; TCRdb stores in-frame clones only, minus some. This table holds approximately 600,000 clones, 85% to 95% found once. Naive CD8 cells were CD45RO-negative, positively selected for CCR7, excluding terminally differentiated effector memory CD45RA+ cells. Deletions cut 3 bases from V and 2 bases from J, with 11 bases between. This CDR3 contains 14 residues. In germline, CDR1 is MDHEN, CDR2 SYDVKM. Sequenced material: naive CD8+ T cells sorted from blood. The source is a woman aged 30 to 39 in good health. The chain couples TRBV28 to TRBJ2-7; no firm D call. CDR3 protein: CASSFSVSPYEQYF. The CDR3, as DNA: TGTGCCAGCAGTTTCTCGGTTTCCCCCTACGAGCAGTACTTC. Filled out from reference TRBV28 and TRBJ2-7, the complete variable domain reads DVKVTQSSRYLVKRTGEKVFLECVQDMDHENMFWYRQDPGLGLRLIYFSYDVKMKEKGDIPEGYSVSREKKERFSLILESASTNQTSMYLCASSFSVSPYEQYFGPGTRLTVT.